Listed here are 26 T cell receptor beta chains from one sample, sequenced in a study of naive and memory T cell subsets. Two oligonucleotides, mixed equimolar, formed the beta constant-region primer covering TRBC1 and TRBC2. TCRdb ran MiXCR on the UMI-ligation and nested PCR reads and lists one entry per CDR3 protein. Among over 75,000 distinct CDR3 sequences listed, roughly 14% were seen once. Sequencing was performed on central memory CD4+ T cells from blood. These receptors all come from a human donor in good health.

This clonotype was detected a few times. The rearrangement links TRBV7-9 to TRBJ1-1; 10 bases are shared with TRBD1. With V trimmed by 5 bases and J by 2 bases, 8 bases remained unmatched. The CDR3 is 16 amino acids. In germline, CDR1 is SEHNR, CDR2 FQNEAQ (reference sequence). This chain's CDR3 is CASSARQGAGNTEAFF. For the CDR3, the DNA is TGTGCCAGCAGCGCCCGACAGGGGGCAGGAAACACTGAAGCTTTCTTT.

Only a few counts were recorded for this clonotype. The J gene is TRBJ2-7, the V gene TRBV29-1, with 8 bases identical to TRBD2. The CDR3 spans 14 residues. In germline, CDR1 is SQVTM, CDR2 ANQGSEA. V was clipped by 4 bases and J by 6 bases; unmatched bases: 11. CDR3 loop: CSVGRQAGAREQYF. The CDR3 DNA sequence: TGCAGCGTTGGACGACAAGCGGGGGCCCGCGAGCAGTACTTC.

This clonotype was seen more than once but under ten times. As DNA, the CDR3 is TGCAGCGTTGGAACCGGGACTAGCAACGTGGAGACCCAGTACTTC. This sequence encodes CSVGTGTSNVETQYF. The chain carries TRBV29-1 and TRBJ2-5; 9 nucleotides align to TRBD2. Germline V gives CDR1 SQVTM, CDR2 ANQGSEA. The CDR3 is 15 residues long. V lost 4 bases to trimming and J lost 5 bases; unmatched junction nucleotides: 11.

This clonotype was seen many times. The chain has TRBV5-1 and TRBJ1-1, with D possibly matching TRBD1 (5 bases). The germline V gene has CDR1 SGHRS and CDR2 YFSETQ. The CDR3 loop spans 13 amino acids. Trimming took 4 bases from V and 2 from J, leaving 9 bases between them. The DNA of the CDR3 is TGCGCCAGCAGCCAAGGGGATAACACTGAAGCTTTCTTT. Encoded protein: CASSQGDNTEAFF.

The chain is built from TRBV12-3 or TRBV12-4 and TRBJ1-4; TRBD1 matches at 9 bases. This CDR3 contains 15 residues. V gave up 6 bases and J gave up 7 bases; unmatched junction bases: 9. This chain's CDR3 is CASRPRGTGPEKLFF. DNA for the CDR3: TGTGCCAGCAGGCCCCGCGGGACAGGGCCTGAAAAACTGTTTTTT.

The table lists this clonotype with many counts. V and J are TRBV3-1 and TRBJ2-1, with TRBD1 identical over 10 bases. Looked up from germline, CDR1 is LGHDT and CDR2 is YNNKEL (reference sequence). J gave up 8 bases and V 7 bases, and 8 bases lay outside the gene matches. The CDR3 is made up of 14 amino acids. CDR3 DNA: TGTGCCAGCACCCCCAGGGACAGGGGAGATGAGCAGTTCTTC. Residues: CASTPRDRGDEQFF.

The chain is built from TRBV7-8 and TRBJ2-3; 7 nucleotides line up with TRBD2. Losses at the gene ends were 4 bases for V and 5 bases for J; bases not matched to a gene: 12. Germline V gene data show CDR1 as SGHVS and CDR2 as FQNEAQ. The CDR3 is made up of 16 amino acids. In DNA, the CDR3 is TGTGCCAGCAGCTCGTTAAGCGGGAACAGCGAAGATACGCAGTATTTT. This gives the protein CASSSLSGNSEDTQYF.

The chain recombines TRBV2 with TRBJ2-1; D is undetermined. This CDR3 contains 15 residues. V lost 7 bases and J lost 0, with 13 bases in between. Germline V gene lookup returns CDR1 SNHLY and CDR2 FYNNEI. The CDR3 region has the DNA TGTGCCAGCAAGGATGCGTGGAGCTCCTACAATGAGCAGTTCTTC. This sequence encodes CASKDAWSSYNEQFF. Full variable domain (outside the CDR3, taken from reference TRBV2 and TRBJ2-1): EPEVTQTPSHQVTQMGQEVILRCVPISNHLYFYWYRQILGQKVEFLVSFYNNEISEKSEIFDDQFSVERPDGSNFTLKIRSTKLEDSAMYFCASKDAWSSYNEQFFGPGTRLTVL.

The V gene is TRBV5-1, the J gene TRBJ2-2; D is undetermined. CDR3 length: 15 residues. Germline V gives CDR1 SGHRS, CDR2 YFSETQ. V was pared by 0 bases and J by 0 bases, with 6 bases between. For the CDR3, the DNA is TGCGCCAGCAGCTTGGAAGAACCGAACACCGGGGAGCTGTTTTTT. This sequence encodes CASSLEEPNTGELFF.

The chain has TRBV29-1 and TRBJ1-5; TRBD1 matches 7 bases. V lost 6 bases, J lost 6 bases, and 8 bases stayed unmatched. The CDR3 extends over 13 amino acids. Germline V gene data show CDR1 as SQVTM and CDR2 as ANQGSEA. The CDR3 bases are TGCAGCGTCCAGACAGGGAGAAGTCAGCCCCAGCATTTT. Translation: CSVQTGRSQPQHF.

The V call is TRBV2, the J call TRBJ2-5; D perhaps matches TRBD2 (5 bases). Germline V CDR1 and CDR2: SNHLY, FYNNEI. The CDR3 has 14 amino acids. Trimming took 3 bases from V and 5 from J, leaving 13 bases between them. The CDR3 region has the DNA TGTGCCAGCAGTGAGGATGACTATTTGGAGACCCAGTACTTC. It encodes CASSEDDYLETQYF. The entire variable domain, with the rest obtained from reference TRBV2 and TRBJ2-5, is as follows: EPEVTQTPSHQVTQMGQEVILRCVPISNHLYFYWYRQILGQKVEFLVSFYNNEISEKSEIFDDQFSVERPDGSNFTLKIRSTKLEDSAMYFCASSEDDYLETQYFGPGTRLLVL.

This clonotype was counted a few times. The gene calls are TRBV7-2 and TRBJ1-5, with D possibly TRBD1 on 5 matching bases. The V end lost 1 base, the J end lost 7 bases, and 14 bases lay between the germline ends. Per germline, CDR1 SGHTA and CDR2 FQGNSA. The CDR3 is 15 residues long. The CDR3 DNA reads TGTGCCAGCAGCTTAGAGGCCGGGGCTCGGCAGCCCCAGCATTTT. It translates to CASSLEAGARQPQHF.

This clonotype was counted a few times. The V and J genes are TRBV20-1 and TRBJ2-1; 11 bases agree with TRBD2. The germline gives CDR1 DFQATT, CDR2 SNEGSKA (reference sequence). The CDR3 extends over 16 amino acids. With 1 base clipped from V and 4 bases from J, the junction kept 6 bases outside the gene matches. The CDR3 sequence: CSARVAGGRDYNEQFF. CDR3 DNA: TGCAGTGCTAGAGTAGCGGGAGGGCGCGATTACAATGAGCAGTTCTTC.

This clonotype was observed many times. The gene calls are TRBV3-1 and TRBJ2-2; D gene unclear. The CDR3 has 14 residues. Between the trimmed V and J ends, which lost 2 bases and 6 bases, there was a span of 10 bases. CDR1 is LGHDT, CDR2 YNNKEL, per germline (reference sequence). The CDR3 protein is CASSQFGRSGELFF. The CDR3 coding sequence is TGTGCCAGCAGCCAATTTGGCCGGTCCGGGGAGCTGTTTTTT.

This clonotype was counted a few times. The chain has TRBV9 and TRBJ2-7; 8 bases are shared with TRBD1. This CDR3 is 15 amino acids long. V gave up 0 bases and J gave up 3 bases; unmatched junction bases: 5. Germline values: CDR1 SGDLS, CDR2 YYNGEE. The CDR3: CASSVGQGALYEQYF. The CDR3 DNA is TGTGCCAGCAGCGTAGGTCAGGGGGCCCTCTACGAGCAGTACTTC.

This clonotype was seen at least ten times. The V and J genes are TRBV6-5 and TRBJ2-7, with unresolved D. The germline V gene has CDR1 MNHEY and CDR2 SVGAGI. There are 11 residues in the CDR3. Trimming cost V 4 bases and J 5 bases, with 6 bases left between them. CDR3 DNA: TGTGCCAGCAGTTCGAACCACGAGCAGTACTTC. Protein product: CASSSNHEQYF.

The CDR3 DNA reads TGTGCCAGCAGCCTGTCACAGTACTCTGGAAACACCATATATTTT. Amino acids: CASSLSQYSGNTIYF. The V gene is TRBV7-8, the J gene TRBJ1-3; D is uncertain. Looked up from germline, CDR1 is SGHVS and CDR2 is FQNEAQ. V lost 5 bases and J lost 0, with 11 bases in between. This CDR3 comprises 15 residues.

This clonotype was seen repeatedly, ten times or more. The J gene is TRBJ1-2, the V gene TRBV29-1, with D perhaps TRBD1 (5 bases). V was clipped by 6 bases and J by 5 bases, with 19 bases between them. The CDR3 runs to 14 residues. Germline loops: CDR1 SQVTM, CDR2 ANQGSEA. The CDR3 is CSVQQGRARYGYTF. CDR3 in DNA: TGCAGCGTCCAGCAAGGCAGGGCGCGATATGGCTACACCTTC.

V usage is TRBV28 and J usage is TRBJ2-7; 8 nucleotides align to TRBD2. CDR1 and CDR2 (germline): MDHEN, SYDVKM. After removal of 2 bases from V and 2 bases from J, the junction contained 5 bases not matched to a gene. The CDR3 consists of 15 residues. The DNA for the CDR3 is TGTGCCAGCAGTTTACAGGTAGCGGGAACCTACGAGCAGTACTTC. Translation: CASSLQVAGTYEQYF.

The chain combines TRBV20-1 with TRBJ2-5; TRBD2 agrees at 7 bases. V trimming: 5 bases; J trimming: 3 bases; junction bases outside the gene matches: 12. In germline, CDR1 is DFQATT, CDR2 SNEGSKA (reference sequence). There are 15 residues in the CDR3. The CDR3 DNA follows: TGCAGTGCTTCACCTAGCGGAGGTGGAAAAGAGACCCAGTACTTC. It is translated as CSASPSGGGKETQYF.

This clonotype was counted a few times. V and J are TRBV18 and TRBJ1-1; TRBD1 matches at 11 bases. From germline, CDR1 is KGHSH and CDR2 LQKENI. After removal of 6 bases from V and 4 bases from J, the junction contained 4 bases not matched to a gene. The CDR3 runs to 14 residues. The CDR3: CASSAGTGGTEAFF. The DNA of the CDR3 is TGTGCCAGCTCCGCCGGGACAGGGGGCACTGAAGCTTTCTTT.

The CDR3 DNA reads as TGTGCCAGCAGCCCCCGAAAGGGCAATGAGCAGTTCTTC. It specifies CASSPRKGNEQFF. The chain employs TRBV7-9 and TRBJ2-1, with no clear D. This CDR3 contains 13 residues. Germline values: CDR1 SEHNR, CDR2 FQNEAQ (reference sequence). V was cut by 5 bases and J by 6 bases, with 11 bases left in between. The full variable domain, with the rest looked up from reference TRBV7-9 and TRBJ2-1, is DTGVSQNPRHKITKRGQNVTFRCDPISEHNRLYWYRQTLGQGPEFLTYFQNEAQLEKSRLLSDRFSAERPKGSFSTLEIQRTEQGDSAMYLCASSPRKGNEQFFGPGTRLTVL.

V is TRBV5-4 and J is TRBJ2-2; 13 bases map to TRBD2. The CDR3 loop spans 17 amino acids. Germline CDR1 SGHNT, CDR2 YYREEE (reference sequence). After removal of 3 bases from V and 5 bases from J, the junction contained 7 bases not matched to a gene. CDR3 sequence (DNA): TGTGCCAGCAGCTATTGGGGACTAGCGGGATCAACCGGGGAGCTGTTTTTT. This translates into CASSYWGLAGSTGELFF.

The chain recombines TRBV27 with TRBJ2-7; possible D gene TRBD2, 5 bases. CDR1 MNHEY and CDR2 SMNVEV come from the germline V gene (reference sequence). Trimming removed 6 bases at V and 6 bases at J, with 15 bases between. The CDR3 sequence is 13 residues long. CDR3 protein: CASRADLLSEQYF. DNA of the CDR3: TGTGCCAGCAGGGCGGACTTGTTATCCGAGCAGTACTTC.

In its sample, this clonotype was seen a few times. V and J are TRBV20-1 and TRBJ2-7; 7 bases map to TRBD1. The V and J ends lost 4 bases and 1 base, in that order; junction bases with no gene match: 10. CDR3 length: 15 amino acids. CDR1 is DFQATT, CDR2 SNEGSKA, per germline (reference sequence). The DNA for the CDR3 is TGCAGTGCTATTCCGCCCGGGACAGCGTCCTACGAGCAGTACTTC. It specifies CSAIPPGTASYEQYF.

This clonotype showed up many times. This chain joins TRBV3-1 and TRBJ2-7, with a possible D match to TRBD1 (5 bases). CDR1 is LGHDT, CDR2 YNNKEL, per germline (reference sequence). The CDR3 sequence is 15 residues long. V shed 1 base and J shed 2 bases, with 12 bases lying between them. The chain's CDR3 is CASSQGRVRAYEQYF. CDR3 coding DNA: TGTGCCAGCAGCCAAGGTCGGGTCAGGGCCTACGAGCAGTACTTC.